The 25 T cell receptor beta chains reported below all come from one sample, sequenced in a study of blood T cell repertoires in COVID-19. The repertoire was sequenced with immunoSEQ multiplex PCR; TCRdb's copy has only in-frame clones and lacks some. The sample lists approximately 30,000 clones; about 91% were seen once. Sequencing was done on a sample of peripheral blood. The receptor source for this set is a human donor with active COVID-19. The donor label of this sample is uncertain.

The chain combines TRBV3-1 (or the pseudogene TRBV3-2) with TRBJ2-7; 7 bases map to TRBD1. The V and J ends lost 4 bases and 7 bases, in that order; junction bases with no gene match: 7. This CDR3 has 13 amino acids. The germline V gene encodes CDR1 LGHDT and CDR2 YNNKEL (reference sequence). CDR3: CASSPGQPLEQYF. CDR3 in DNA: TGTGCCAGCAGCCCGGGACAGCCCCTTGAGCAGTACTTC.

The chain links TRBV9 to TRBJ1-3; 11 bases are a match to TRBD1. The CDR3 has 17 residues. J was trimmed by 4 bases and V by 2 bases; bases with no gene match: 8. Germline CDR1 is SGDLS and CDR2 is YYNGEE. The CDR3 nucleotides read TGTGCCAGCAGCGTCTCCGGGACAGGGGGAGTCGGAAACACCATATATTTT. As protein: CASSVSGTGGVGNTIYF.

CDR3 amino acids: CASSLAVRDEQYF. CDR3 DNA sequence: TGTGCCAGCAGTTTAGCGGTCAGGGACGAGCAGTACTTC. The chain couples TRBV27 to TRBJ2-7, with D possibly matching TRBD1 (5 bases). CDR3 length: 13 amino acids. Germline CDR1 reads MNHEY; CDR2 reads SMNVEV (reference sequence). The V and J ends lost 2 bases and 5 bases respectively, with 10 bases between them.

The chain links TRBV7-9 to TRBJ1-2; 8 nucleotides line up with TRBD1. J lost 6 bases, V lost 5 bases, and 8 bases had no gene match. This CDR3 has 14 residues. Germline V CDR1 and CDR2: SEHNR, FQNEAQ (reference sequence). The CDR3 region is CASSIQDRADGYTF. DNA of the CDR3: TGTGCCAGCAGCATACAGGACAGGGCCGATGGCTACACCTTC. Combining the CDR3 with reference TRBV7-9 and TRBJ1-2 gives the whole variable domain DTGVSQNPRHKITKRGQNVTFRCDPISEHNRLYWYRQTLGQGPEFLTYFQNEAQLEKSRLLSDRFSAERPKGSFSTLEIQRTEQGDSAMYLCASSIQDRADGYTFGSGTRLTVV.

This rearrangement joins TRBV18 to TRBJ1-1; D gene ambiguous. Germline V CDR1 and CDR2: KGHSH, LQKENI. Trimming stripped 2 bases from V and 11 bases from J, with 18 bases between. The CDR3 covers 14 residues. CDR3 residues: CASSPSDGGRSAFF. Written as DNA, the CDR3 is TGTGCCAGCTCACCATCCGACGGCGGCCGGTCCGCTTTCTTT.

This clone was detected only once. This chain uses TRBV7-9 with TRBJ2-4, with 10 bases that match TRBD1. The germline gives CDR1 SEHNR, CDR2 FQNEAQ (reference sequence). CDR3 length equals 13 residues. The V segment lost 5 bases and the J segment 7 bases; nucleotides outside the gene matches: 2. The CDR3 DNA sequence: TGTGCCAGCAGCGTGACAGGGGGCAACATTCAGTACTTC. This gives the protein CASSVTGGNIQYF.

The chain's CDR3 is CASSRDRGRNGYTF. DNA for the CDR3: TGCGCCAGCAGCAGGGACAGGGGGCGAAATGGCTACACCTTC. This chain links TRBV5-1 with TRBJ1-2, with 12 bases fitting TRBD1. Looked up from germline, CDR1 is SGHRS and CDR2 is YFSETQ. CDR3 length: 14 residues. Trimming removed 4 bases from V and 6 bases from J; junction bases left unmatched: 4.

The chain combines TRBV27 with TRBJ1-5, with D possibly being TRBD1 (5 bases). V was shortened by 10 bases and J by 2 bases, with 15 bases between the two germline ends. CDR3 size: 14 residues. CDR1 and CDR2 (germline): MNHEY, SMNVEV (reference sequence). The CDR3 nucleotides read TGTGCCACCACCAGGGTGGTTGGCAATCAGCCCCAGCATTTT. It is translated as CATTRVVGNQPQHF.

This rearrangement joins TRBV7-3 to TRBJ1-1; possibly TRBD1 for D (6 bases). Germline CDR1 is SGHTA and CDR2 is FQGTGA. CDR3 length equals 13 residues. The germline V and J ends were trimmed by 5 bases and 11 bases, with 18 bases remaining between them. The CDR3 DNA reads TGTGCCAGCAGCCCAGGGGAGGGGGTAGTGGCTTTCTTT. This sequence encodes CASSPGEGVVAFF.

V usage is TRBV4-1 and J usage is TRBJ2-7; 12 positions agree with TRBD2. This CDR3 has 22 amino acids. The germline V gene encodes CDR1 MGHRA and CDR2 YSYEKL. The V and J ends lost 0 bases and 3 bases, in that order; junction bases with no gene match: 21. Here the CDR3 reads CASSQEKGARTSGEGSGYEQYF. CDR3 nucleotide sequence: TGCGCCAGCAGCCAAGAAAAAGGGGCTCGGACTAGCGGGGAAGGGTCGGGCTACGAGCAGTACTTC.

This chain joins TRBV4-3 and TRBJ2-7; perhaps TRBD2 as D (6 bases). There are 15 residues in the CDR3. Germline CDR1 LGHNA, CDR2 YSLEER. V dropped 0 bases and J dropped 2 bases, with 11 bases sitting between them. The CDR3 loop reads CASSQDVAGTYEQYF. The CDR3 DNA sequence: TGCGCCAGCAGCCAAGATGTGGCGGGAACCTACGAGCAGTACTTC.

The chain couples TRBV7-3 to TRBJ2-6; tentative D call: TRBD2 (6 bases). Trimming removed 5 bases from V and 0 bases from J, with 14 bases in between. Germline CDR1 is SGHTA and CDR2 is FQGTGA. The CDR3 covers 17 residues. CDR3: CASSRSGVGSGANVLTF. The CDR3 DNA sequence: TGTGCCAGCAGCCGGTCGGGGGTGGGCTCTGGGGCCAACGTCCTGACTTTC.

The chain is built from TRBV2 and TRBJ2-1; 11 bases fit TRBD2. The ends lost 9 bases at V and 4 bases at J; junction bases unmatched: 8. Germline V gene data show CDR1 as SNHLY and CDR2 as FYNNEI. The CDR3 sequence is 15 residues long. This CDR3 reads CASERTSGPYNEQFF. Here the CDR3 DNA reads TGTGCCAGTGAGAGGACTAGCGGGCCTTACAATGAGCAGTTCTTC.

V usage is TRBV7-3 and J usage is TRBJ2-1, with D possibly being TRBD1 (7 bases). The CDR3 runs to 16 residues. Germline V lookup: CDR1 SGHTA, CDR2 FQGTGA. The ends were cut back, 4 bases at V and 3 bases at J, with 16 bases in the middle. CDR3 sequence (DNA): TGTGCCAGCAGCTCCAGGGGGGCTTCCGACTACAATGAGCAGTTCTTC. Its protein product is CASSSRGASDYNEQFF.

CDR3 loop: CASTPSLSGEQYF. In DNA form, the CDR3 reads TGTGCCAGCACCCCCTCCCTAAGCGGCGAGCAGTACTTC. The chain employs TRBV12-3 or TRBV12-4 and TRBJ2-7; D is perhaps TRBD2 (5 bases). CDR3 size: 13 residues. V was trimmed by 7 bases and J by 6 bases, leaving 16 bases between them.

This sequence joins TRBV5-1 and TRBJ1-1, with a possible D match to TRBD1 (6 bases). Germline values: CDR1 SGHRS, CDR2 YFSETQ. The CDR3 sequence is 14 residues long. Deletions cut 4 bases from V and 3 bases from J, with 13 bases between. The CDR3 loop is CASSRTVGDTEAFF. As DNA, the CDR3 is TGCGCCAGCAGCCGGACAGTGGGTGACACTGAAGCTTTCTTT.

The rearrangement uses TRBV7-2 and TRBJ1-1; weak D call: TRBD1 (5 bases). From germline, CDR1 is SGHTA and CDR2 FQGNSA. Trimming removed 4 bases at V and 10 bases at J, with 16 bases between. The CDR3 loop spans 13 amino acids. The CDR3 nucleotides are TGTGCCAGCAGCTCGTTGAGAACAGGTGGAGCTTTCTTT. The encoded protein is CASSSLRTGGAFF.

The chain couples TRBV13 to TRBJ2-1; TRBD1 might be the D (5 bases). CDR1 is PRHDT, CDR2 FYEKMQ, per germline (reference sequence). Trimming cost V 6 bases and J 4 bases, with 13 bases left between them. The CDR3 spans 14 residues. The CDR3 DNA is TGTGCCAGCAGTCACAGGTCGACATACAATGAGCAGTTCTTC. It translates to CASSHRSTYNEQFF.

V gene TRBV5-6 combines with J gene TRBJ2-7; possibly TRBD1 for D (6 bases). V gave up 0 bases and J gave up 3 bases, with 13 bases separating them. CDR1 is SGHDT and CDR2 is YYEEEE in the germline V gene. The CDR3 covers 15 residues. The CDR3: CASSLGGGLGYEQYF. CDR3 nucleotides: TGTGCCAGCAGCTTGGGTGGGGGCCTAGGCTACGAGCAGTACTTC.

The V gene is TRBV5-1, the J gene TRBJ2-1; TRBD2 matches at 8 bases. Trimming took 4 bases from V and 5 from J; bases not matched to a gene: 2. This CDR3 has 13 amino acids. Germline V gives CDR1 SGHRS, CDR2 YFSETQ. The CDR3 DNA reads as TGCGCCAGCAGCGTACTAGCGGACAATGAGCAGTTCTTC. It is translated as CASSVLADNEQFF.

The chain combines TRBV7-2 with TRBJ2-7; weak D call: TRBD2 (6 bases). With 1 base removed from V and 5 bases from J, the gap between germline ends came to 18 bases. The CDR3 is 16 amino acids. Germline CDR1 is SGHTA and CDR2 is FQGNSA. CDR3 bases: TGTGCCAGCAGCTTAGGGAGGGGAGGTCTCGGCAACGAGCAGTACTTC. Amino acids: CASSLGRGGLGNEQYF.

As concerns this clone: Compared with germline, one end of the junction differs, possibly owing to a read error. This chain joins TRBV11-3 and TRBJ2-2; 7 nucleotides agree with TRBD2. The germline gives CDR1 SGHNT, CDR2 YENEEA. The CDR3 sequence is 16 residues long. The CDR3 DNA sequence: TGTGTCAGCAGCTTAGCTGGCGGGGGGAACACCGGGGAGCTGTTTTTT. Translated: CVSSLAGGGNTGELFF.

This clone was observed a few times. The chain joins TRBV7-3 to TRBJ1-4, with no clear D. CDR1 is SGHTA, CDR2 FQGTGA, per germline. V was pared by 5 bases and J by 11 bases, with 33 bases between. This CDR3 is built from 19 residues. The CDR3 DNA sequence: TGTGCCAGCAGCGCATCCAATAGTCTAAGCCGGGGTACAAAGATTAAACTGTTTTTT. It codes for CASSASNSLSRGTKIKLFF.

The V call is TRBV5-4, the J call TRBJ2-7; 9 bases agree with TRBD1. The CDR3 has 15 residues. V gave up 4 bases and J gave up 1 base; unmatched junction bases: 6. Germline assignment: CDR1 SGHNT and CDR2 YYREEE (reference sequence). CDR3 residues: CASSLGTGRSYEQYF. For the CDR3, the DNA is TGTGCCAGCAGCCTGGGGACAGGGAGATCCTACGAGCAGTACTTC.

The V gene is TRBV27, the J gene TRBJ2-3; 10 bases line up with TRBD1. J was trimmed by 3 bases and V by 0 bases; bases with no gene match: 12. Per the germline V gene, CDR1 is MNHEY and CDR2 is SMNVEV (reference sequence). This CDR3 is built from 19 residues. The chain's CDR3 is CASSLSMDRGWDVTDTQYF. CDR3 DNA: TGTGCCAGCAGTTTATCCATGGACAGGGGGTGGGATGTAACAGATACGCAGTATTTT.